Following are 15 T cell receptor beta chains from one sample sequenced in a study of blood T cell repertoires in COVID-19. Some clones are missing from TCRdb's copy, which holds only in-frame ones; the method was immunoSEQ multiplex PCR. The data hold tens of thousands of clones, with more than 80% observed a single time. What was sequenced was peripheral blood. Source of these receptors: a woman aged 60 to 75 with acute or convalescent COVID-19.

The chain uses TRBV5-4 and TRBJ1-2; 7 nucleotides match TRBD1. The germline V gene encodes CDR1 SGHNT and CDR2 YYREEE (reference sequence). This CDR3 is built from 15 residues. With V trimmed by 4 bases and J by 8 bases, 14 bases remained unmatched. The CDR3 DNA sequence: TGTGCCAGCAGCAGAACAGACCAGGGGGTTGAGGGCTACACCTTC. This translates into CASSRTDQGVEGYTF. Together with reference TRBV5-4 and TRBJ1-2, the CDR3 gives the full variable domain: ETGVTQSPTHLIKTRGQQVTLRCSSQSGHNTVSWYQQALGQGPQFIFQYYREEENGRGNFPPRFSGLQFPNYSSELNVNALELDDSALYLCASSRTDQGVEGYTFGSGTRLTVV.

The rearrangement links TRBV27 to TRBJ2-3; 11 positions match TRBD2. The CDR3 runs to 19 residues. The ends lost 2 bases at V and 2 bases at J; junction bases unmatched: 12. CDR1 MNHEY and CDR2 SMNVEV come from the germline V gene (reference sequence). CDR3 DNA sequence: TGTGCCAGCAGTTTAAGGGGTCGACTAGCGGGGACGATCACAGATACGCAGTATTTT. It specifies CASSLRGRLAGTITDTQYF.

This clone was observed a few times. The V and J genes are TRBV18 and TRBJ2-7; no clear D. This CDR3 comprises 15 residues. The V and J ends lost 2 bases and 0 bases respectively, with 11 bases between them. Germline V gives CDR1 KGHSH, CDR2 LQKENI. In DNA form, the CDR3 reads TGTGCCAGCTCACCAGAGACTCCGAGCTCCTACGAGCAGTACGTC. Its translation is CASSPETPSSYEQYV.

V and J are TRBV7-8 and TRBJ1-1, with TRBD1 matching over 9 bases. The CDR3 is 16 amino acids. V was pared by 2 bases and J by 1 base, with 5 bases of the junction left unmatched. Germline V gives CDR1 SGHVS, CDR2 FQNEAQ. The CDR3 DNA follows: TGTGCCAGCAGCTTACGAAGACAGGGGGGGAACACTGAAGCTTTCTTT. This encodes CASSLRRQGGNTEAFF.

The rearrangement uses TRBV4-1 and TRBJ2-3; weak D call: TRBD2 (6 bases). V was shortened by 5 bases and J by 6 bases, with 15 bases between the two germline ends. This CDR3 comprises 14 residues. CDR1 is MGHRA and CDR2 is YSYEKL in the germline V gene. CDR3 residues: CASSGRNAGDTQYF. CDR3 DNA: TGCGCCAGCAGCGGACGGAATGCGGGGGATACGCAGTATTTT.

The table lists this clone with a few counts. The chain joins TRBV9 to TRBJ1-4, with no clear D. Trimming removed 0 bases at V and 8 bases at J, with 14 bases between. The CDR3 contains 15 residues. Germline CDR1 SGDLS, CDR2 YYNGEE. The DNA of the CDR3 is TGTGCCAGCAGCGTAGATGTGGCGGCATCGGAAAAACTGTTTTTT. Amino acid sequence: CASSVDVAASEKLFF.

The chain has TRBV11-2 and TRBJ2-1, with 9 bases identical to TRBD2. Germline CDR1 and CDR2: SGHAT and FQNNGV. V shed 2 bases and J 4 bases; nucleotides not matched to a gene: 6. The CDR3 is 16 amino acids. For the CDR3, the DNA is TGTGCCAGCAGCTTAACAGGACTAGCGAGGTACAATGAGCAGTTCTTC. Translating gives CASSLTGLARYNEQFF.

The chain links TRBV5-1 to TRBJ1-1, with a possible D match to TRBD1 (6 bases). Germline-derived CDR1 and CDR2 are SGHRS and YFSETQ. Trimming removed 2 bases from V and 8 bases from J, with 13 bases in between. This CDR3 is 13 amino acids long. As DNA, the CDR3 is TGCGCCAGCAGCTTTTCGGGGGGGCCGGAAGCTTTCTTT. This encodes CASSFSGGPEAFF. The full variable domain, its missing parts supplied by reference TRBV5-1 and TRBJ1-1, is KAGVTQTPRYLIKTRGQQVTLSCSPISGHRSVSWYQQTPGQGLQFLFEYFSETQRNKGNFPGRFSGRQFSNSRSEMNVSTLELGDSALYLCASSFSGGPEAFFGQGTRLTVV.

V usage is TRBV9 and J usage is TRBJ1-1; 7 nucleotides agree with TRBD1. The CDR3 extends over 15 amino acids. Germline values: CDR1 SGDLS, CDR2 YYNGEE. Trimming cost V 0 bases and J 4 bases; bases outside gene matches: 6. CDR3 in amino acids: CASSVVISGGTEAFF. In DNA, the CDR3 is TGTGCCAGCAGCGTAGTAATTTCAGGGGGCACTGAAGCTTTCTTT.

The chain carries TRBV4-3 and TRBJ1-1; TRBD1 matches 8 bases. Germline V gene sequence: CDR1 LGHNA, CDR2 YSLEER. J lost 4 bases, V lost 0 bases, and 4 bases had no gene match. The CDR3 contains 15 residues. CDR3 nucleotide sequence: TGCGCCAGCAGCCAAGATCACAGGGGGGGCACTGAAGCTTTCTTT. Protein product: CASSQDHRGGTEAFF.

The CDR3 nucleotides read TGTGCCAGCAGCCGTCCCGGGACAGGGAATGGTGAGCAGTTCTTC. This translates into CASSRPGTGNGEQFF. This chain joins TRBV3-1 (or the pseudogene TRBV3-2) and TRBJ2-1; 9 positions agree with TRBD1. Per the germline V gene, CDR1 is LGHDT and CDR2 is YNNKEL (reference sequence). Unmatched junction bases numbered 10, after V lost 4 bases and J lost 9 bases. This CDR3 is 15 amino acids long.

V gene TRBV4-1 combines with J gene TRBJ1-4; 7 bases align to TRBD1. The CDR3 sequence is 16 residues long. Germline assignment: CDR1 MGHRA and CDR2 YSYEKL. V lost 4 bases and J lost 4; bases outside the gene matches: 9. The chain's CDR3 is CASSRTTDRDNEKLFF. As DNA, the CDR3 is TGCGCCAGCAGCCGTACCACTGACAGGGATAATGAAAAACTGTTTTTT.

This clone has a handful of counts. This chain joins TRBV3-1 (or the pseudogene TRBV3-2) and TRBJ1-3, with D possibly matching TRBD1 (5 bases). CDR1 and CDR2 (germline): LGHDT, YNNKEL (reference sequence). The CDR3 totals 14 residues. V lost 3 bases to trimming and J lost 7 bases, with 13 bases between them. CDR3 residues: CASSQATVWNTIYF. CDR3 nucleotide sequence: TGTGCCAGCAGCCAGGCGACAGTCTGGAACACCATATATTTT.

This chain links TRBV19 with TRBJ1-1, with 7 bases aligning to TRBD1. With V trimmed by 0 bases and J by 4 bases, 8 bases remained unmatched. CDR1 and CDR2 from the germline V gene are LNHDA and SQIVND (reference sequence). This CDR3 is built from 16 residues. CDR3 sequence reads: CASSIDVSDRATEAFF. CDR3 nucleotide sequence: TGTGCCAGTAGTATAGATGTGTCTGACAGGGCCACTGAAGCTTTCTTT.

The chain recombines TRBV18 with TRBJ2-3; TRBD2 might be the D (5 bases). The germline V gene has CDR1 KGHSH and CDR2 LQKENI. The V end lost 4 bases, the J end lost 5 bases, and 16 bases lay between the germline ends. The CDR3 totals 15 residues. The CDR3 here is CASSRPTTAIDTQYF. CDR3 DNA: TGTGCCAGCTCACGCCCGACTACCGCGATAGATACGCAGTATTTT.